These 22 T cell receptor beta chains came from one sample sequenced in a study of T cells after yellow fever vaccination. One entry per CDR3 protein results from TCRdb running MiXCR on the 5' RACE reads. This table has about 400,000 distinct CDR3 sequences, under 7.5% appearing once. Sequenced material: PBMCs, taken 5 days after the yellow fever booster vaccination. The receptor source for this set is a man aged 25 to 45 who received the YFV17D yellow fever vaccine.

Ten or more counts support this clonotype. This sequence joins TRBV10-3 and TRBJ2-2, with TRBD1 matching 8 bases. The CDR3 is made up of 16 amino acids. Per the germline V gene, CDR1 is ENHRY and CDR2 is SYGVKD. Trimming took 0 bases from V and 6 from J; bases not matched to a gene: 6. CDR3 loop: CAISESRQGASGELFF. CDR3 nucleotide sequence: TGTGCCATCAGTGAGTCGAGGCAGGGGGCCTCCGGGGAGCTGTTTTTT.

This clonotype has a handful of counts. The CDR3 region is CSATRTSLFSDTQYF. The CDR3 DNA reads TGCAGTGCGACTCGGACTAGCCTCTTTTCAGATACGCAGTATTTT. V and J are TRBV20-1 and TRBJ2-3, with 8 bases lining up with TRBD2. The CDR3 is 15 residues long. CDR1 and CDR2 from the germline V gene are DFQATT and SNEGSKA (reference sequence). V lost 6 bases and J lost 4; bases outside the gene matches: 12.

This sequence joins TRBV11-3 and TRBJ2-1; a weak D match, TRBD1 (5 bases). The CDR3 is made up of 13 amino acids. Trimming took off 5 bases at V and 10 bases at J, with 15 bases between the two ends. In germline, CDR1 is SGHNT, CDR2 YENEEA. CDR3 in amino acids: CASSPRWRTEQFF. CDR3 coding DNA: TGTGCCAGCAGCCCCCGGTGGCGGACAGAGCAGTTCTTC.

The V and J genes are TRBV7-2 and TRBJ1-3; tentative D call: TRBD1 (5 bases). Trimming left V 6 bases short and J 2 bases short, with 14 bases between. Germline assignment: CDR1 SGHTA and CDR2 FQGNSA. The CDR3 length is 15 residues. The CDR3 DNA sequence: TGTGCCAGCAGTAGCAGGGAATCGCCTGGAAACACCATATATTTT. Translated: CASSSRESPGNTIYF.

This clonotype has a count of ten or more. This chain uses TRBV7-3 with TRBJ2-7; weak D call: TRBD1 (6 bases). The CDR3 length is 15 residues. Germline V gene sequence: CDR1 SGHTA, CDR2 FQGTGA. Trimming cost V 2 bases and J 0 bases, with 11 bases left between them. The CDR3 spells CASSLLDRRSYEQYF. Written as DNA, the CDR3 is TGTGCCAGCAGCTTACTGGACAGACGCTCCTACGAGCAGTACTTC. Supplemented by reference TRBV7-3 and TRBJ2-7, the full variable domain reads GAGVSQTPSNKVTEKGKYVELRCDPISGHTALYWYRQSLGQGPEFLIYFQGTGAADDSGLPNDRFFAVRPEGSVSTLKIQRTERGDSAVYLCASSLLDRRSYEQYFGPGTRLTVT.

The chain is built from TRBV19 and TRBJ2-1, with D perhaps being TRBD1 or TRBD2 (7 bases each). Per germline, CDR1 LNHDA and CDR2 SQIVND (reference sequence). The CDR3 totals 16 residues. Trimming took off 5 bases at V and 9 bases at J, with 23 bases between the two ends. CDR3 DNA: TGTGCCAGTAGTGGCGGGGGACAGTCGGTTTTTGGTGAGCAGTTCTTC. Translated: CASSGGGQSVFGEQFF.

This clonotype came up a few times. This rearrangement joins TRBV20-1 to TRBJ1-5; D is uncertain. CDR1 and CDR2 from the germline V gene are DFQATT and SNEGSKA (reference sequence). The V end was cut by 3 bases, the J end by 2 bases, with 8 bases between. The CDR3 covers 13 residues. DNA for the CDR3: TGCAGTGCTAGTCGCCAGGGCAATCAGCCCCAGCATTTT. Translating gives CSASRQGNQPQHF.

The sample holds a few counts of this clonotype. CDR3 DNA sequence: TGTGCCAGCAGCCAGGGCGGGGCGTTTGGGAACACCGGGGAGCTGTTTTTT. Translating gives CASSQGGAFGNTGELFF. This chain links TRBV5-4 with TRBJ2-2; possibly TRBD2 for D (6 bases). V was shortened by 4 bases and J by 1 base, with 17 bases between the two germline ends. Germline loops: CDR1 SGHNT, CDR2 YYREEE (reference sequence). The CDR3 covers 17 residues.

There are a few counts of this clonotype. V gene TRBV4-3 combines with J gene TRBJ2-4; tentative D call: TRBD2 (5 bases). This CDR3 region has 14 residues. Trimming shortened V by 0 bases and J by 7 bases, and 10 bases separated the two germline ends. CDR1 is LGHNA and CDR2 is YSLEER in the germline V gene. The DNA for the CDR3 is TGCGCCAGCAGCCAAGATTTCAGCGGCAACATTCAGTACTTC. It translates to CASSQDFSGNIQYF.

In its sample, this clonotype was seen many times. The chain's CDR3 is CASSRTIGAAGDTQYF. The CDR3 DNA is TGTGCCAGCAGCCGAACGATAGGGGCTGCTGGTGATACGCAGTATTTT. V gene TRBV5-6 combines with J gene TRBJ2-3; D possibly corresponds to TRBD1 (5 bases). Germline-derived CDR1 and CDR2 are SGHDT and YYEEEE. V was clipped by 4 bases and J by 6 bases, with 21 bases between them. CDR3 length equals 16 residues.

This clonotype was observed many times. V usage is TRBV6-1 and J usage is TRBJ1-2, with 9 bases fitting TRBD1. CDR3 length: 15 residues. CDR1 and CDR2 from the germline V gene are MNHNS and SASEGT. J gave up 2 bases and V 5 bases, and 6 bases lay outside the gene matches. CDR3 region: CASSKTGTGNYGYTF. The CDR3 bases are TGTGCCAGCAGTAAGACCGGGACAGGGAACTATGGCTACACCTTC.

There are many counts of this clonotype. CDR3 region: CASSLRPPASGPLYNEQFF. The CDR3 DNA reads as TGTGCCAGCAGCTTACGGCCTCCCGCTAGCGGCCCCCTCTACAATGAGCAGTTCTTC. The chain joins TRBV11-2 to TRBJ2-1; 7 bases align to TRBD2. Looked up from germline, CDR1 is SGHAT and CDR2 is FQNNGV. Trimming removed 2 bases from V and 3 bases from J; junction bases left unmatched: 16. The CDR3 is made up of 19 amino acids.

The chain combines TRBV7-2 with TRBJ2-3; no reliable D call. The CDR3 has 14 amino acids. The V end was cut by 4 bases, the J end by 6 bases, with 14 bases between. CDR1 is SGHTA and CDR2 is FQGNSA in the germline V gene. CDR3 bases: TGTGCCAGCAGCTCGACTGCGCTGAGGGATACGCAGTATTTT. Translating it yields CASSSTALRDTQYF.

In its sample, this clonotype was seen many times. V and J are TRBV5-5 and TRBJ1-1; D remains unclear. The CDR3 extends over 14 amino acids. The V gene lost 5 bases and the J gene lost 2 bases, with 13 bases spanning the gap. The V gene's germline CDR1 is SGHKS and CDR2 YYEKEE (reference sequence). CDR3 sequence: CASRMTSANTEAFF. CDR3 nucleotide sequence: TGTGCCAGCAGGATGACATCAGCAAACACTGAAGCTTTCTTT.

The chain joins TRBV20-1 to TRBJ2-1; 7 nucleotides line up with TRBD2. The CDR3 covers 15 residues. Trimming at V came to 0 bases and at J to 6 bases, leaving 8 bases not matched to a gene. Per germline, CDR1 DFQATT and CDR2 SNEGSKA (reference sequence). CDR3: CSARDPGGGINEQFF. For the CDR3, the DNA is TGCAGTGCTAGAGATCCCGGCGGGGGAATCAATGAGCAGTTCTTC.

This sequence joins TRBV4-1 and TRBJ2-5; D ambiguous. Germline CDR1 is MGHRA and CDR2 is YSYEKL. V lost 0 bases to trimming and J lost 2 bases, with 10 bases between them. The CDR3 is 15 amino acids. The CDR3 bases are TGCGCCAGCAGCCAAGAAGTGCGGAGACAAGAGACCCAGTACTTC. Protein sequence: CASSQEVRRQETQYF.

This clonotype turned up a few times. The rearrangement links TRBV12-3 or TRBV12-4 to TRBJ2-3; D remains unclear. The CDR3 sequence is 13 residues long. With 3 bases removed from V and 3 bases from J, the gap between germline ends came to 7 bases. In nucleotides, the CDR3 is TGTGCCAGCAGTTTTCTGGGAACAGATACGCAGTATTTT. It encodes CASSFLGTDTQYF.

J is TRBJ2-1 and V is TRBV30; 14 nucleotides line up with TRBD2. Looked up from germline, CDR1 is GTSNPN and CDR2 is SVGIG (reference sequence). This CDR3 is 17 amino acids long. The J segment lost 0 bases and the V segment lost 3 bases, leaving 4 bases of the junction unmatched. The CDR3 DNA is TGTGCCTGGAGCACTGGGACTAGCGGGAGCTCCTACAATGAGCAGTTCTTC. Protein sequence: CAWSTGTSGSSYNEQFF.

The V call is TRBV7-2, the J call TRBJ1-2; TRBD1 matches at 8 bases. The CDR3 totals 15 residues. V shed 5 bases, J shed 8 bases, and the junction held 13 bases outside the gene matches. The germline V gene has CDR1 SGHTA and CDR2 FQGNSA. DNA for the CDR3: TGTGCCAGCAGCCTACTGGACAGGGCGGCTCTCGGCTACACCTTC. Translation gives CASSLLDRAALGYTF. The variable domain in full, completed from reference TRBV7-2 and TRBJ1-2, reads GAGVSQSPSNKVTEKGKDVELRCDPISGHTALYWYRQSLGQGLEFLIYFQGNSAPDKSGLPSDRFSAERTGGSVSTLTIQRTQQEDSAVYLCASSLLDRAALGYTFGSGTRLTVV.

This clonotype was found a few times. V usage is TRBV4-3 and J usage is TRBJ2-3, with TRBD2 identical over 8 bases. The V gene end was trimmed by 0 bases and the J gene end by 0 bases; junction bases not matched to a gene: 5. CDR1 is LGHNA and CDR2 is YSLEER in the germline V gene. The CDR3 has 17 residues. The CDR3 DNA sequence: TGCGCCAGCAGCCAAGAAAAGGCTAGCGGGAGCACAGATACGCAGTATTTT. Protein product: CASSQEKASGSTDTQYF.

This clonotype was found many times. The chain links TRBV5-5 to TRBJ1-1; no definite D call. Germline CDR1 is SGHKS and CDR2 is YYEKEE (reference sequence). This CDR3 has 15 amino acids. Trimming shortened V by 7 bases and J by 0 bases, and 16 bases separated the two germline ends. The CDR3 region has the DNA TGTGCCAGCTCGTCAGGAAATCTCATGAACACTGAAGCTTTCTTT. Its protein product is CASSSGNLMNTEAFF.

This clonotype was picked up many times. The chain carries TRBV5-1 and TRBJ2-1, with D hard to call. Germline CDR1 and CDR2: SGHRS and YFSETQ. V shed 0 bases and J shed 0 bases, with 13 bases lying between them. The CDR3 runs 17 residues. CDR3 residues: CASSLDTVTSSYNEQFF. The CDR3 DNA sequence: TGCGCCAGCAGCTTGGATACTGTGACGAGCTCCTACAATGAGCAGTTCTTC.